Shown below are 5 T cell receptor beta chains from a single sample sequenced in a study of cytomegalovirus exposure and HLA in healthy donors. The PCR employed 60 Vbeta primers together with 13 Jbeta primers. Repertoires were generated with immunoSEQ multiplex PCR, while TCRdb's copy carries only in-frame clones and drops some. Its table records tens of thousands of clones. Material for sequencing was PBMCs. These receptors all stem from a middle-aged woman in good health and CMV-seronegative.

The J gene is TRBJ1-3, the V gene TRBV6-5, with D perhaps matching TRBD1 (6 bases). The germline V gene encodes CDR1 MNHEY and CDR2 SVGAGI. The CDR3 loop spans 15 amino acids. The V and J ends lost 5 bases and 0 bases respectively, with 11 bases between them. The CDR3 region is CASSPRTASGNTIYF. DNA of the CDR3: TGTGCCAGCAGTCCCCGGACAGCCTCTGGAAACACCATATATTTT.

The V gene is TRBV28, the J gene TRBJ2-5, with 7 bases fitting TRBD2. The CDR3 spans 15 residues. Germline values: CDR1 MDHEN, CDR2 SYDVKM. The V gene end was trimmed by 4 bases and the J gene end by 3 bases; junction bases not matched to a gene: 8. CDR3 sequence: CASSSGRDYEETQYF. DNA of the CDR3: TGTGCCAGCAGTTCAGGCCGGGACTACGAAGAGACCCAGTACTTC.

As DNA, the CDR3 is TGTGCCAGCTCACCACCCTCGGGACAAGGTTTGAACACTGAAGCTTTCTTT. Residues: CASSPPSGQGLNTEAFF. The gene calls are TRBV18 and TRBJ1-1; maybe TRBD1 (6 bases). This CDR3 contains 17 residues. Between the trimmed V and J ends, which lost 0 bases and 0 bases, there was a span of 14 bases. Germline lookup yields CDR1 KGHSH and CDR2 LQKENI.

V gene TRBV29-1 combines with J gene TRBJ1-1; D unresolved. Germline loops: CDR1 SQVTM, CDR2 ANQGSEA. V was clipped by 7 bases and J by 2 bases, with 5 bases between them. The CDR3 totals 10 residues. The CDR3 is CSALNTEAFF. As DNA, the CDR3 is TGCAGCGCCCTCAACACTGAAGCTTTCTTT.

V is TRBV29-1 and J is TRBJ2-2; D call uncertain. CDR3 length: 14 amino acids. CDR1 and CDR2 (germline): SQVTM, ANQGSEA. V dropped 7 bases and J dropped 3 bases, with 15 bases sitting between them. CDR3 nucleotide sequence: TGCAGCGCCCTCGCCGGTATCCACACCGGGGAGCTGTTTTTT. Its translation: CSALAGIHTGELFF.